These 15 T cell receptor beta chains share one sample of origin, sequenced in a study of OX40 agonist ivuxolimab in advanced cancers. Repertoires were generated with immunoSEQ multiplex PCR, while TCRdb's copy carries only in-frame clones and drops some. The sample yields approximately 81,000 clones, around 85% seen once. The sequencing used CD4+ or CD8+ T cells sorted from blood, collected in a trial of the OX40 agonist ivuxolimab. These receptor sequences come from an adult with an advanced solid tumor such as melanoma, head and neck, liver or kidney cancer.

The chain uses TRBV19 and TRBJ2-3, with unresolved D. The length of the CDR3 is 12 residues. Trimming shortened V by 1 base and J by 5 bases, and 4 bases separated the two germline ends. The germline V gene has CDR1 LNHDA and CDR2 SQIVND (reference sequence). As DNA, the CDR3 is TGTGCCAGTAGTATAGCCCTAGATACGCAGTATTTT. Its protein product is CASSIALDTQYF.

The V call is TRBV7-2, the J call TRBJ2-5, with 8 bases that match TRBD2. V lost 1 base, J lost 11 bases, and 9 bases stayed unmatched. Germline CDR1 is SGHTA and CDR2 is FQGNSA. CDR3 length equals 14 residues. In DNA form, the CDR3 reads TGTGCCAGCAGCTTAGGTAGCGGGATGAGGGAGCAGTACTTC. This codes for CASSLGSGMREQYF.

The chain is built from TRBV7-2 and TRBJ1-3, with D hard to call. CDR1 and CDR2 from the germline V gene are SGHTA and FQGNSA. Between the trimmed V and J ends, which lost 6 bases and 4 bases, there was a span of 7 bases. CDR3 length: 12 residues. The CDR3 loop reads CASRTQGNTIYF. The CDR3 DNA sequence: TGTGCCAGCAGAACACAGGGAAACACCATATATTTT.

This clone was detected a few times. The CDR3 is CASSAASGGENTQYF. The CDR3 DNA follows: TGTGCCAGCAGCGCTGCTAGCGGGGGGGAAAATACGCAGTATTTT. This chain uses TRBV7-3 with TRBJ2-3, with 12 bases aligning to TRBD2. The CDR3 sequence is 15 residues long. The V gene end was trimmed by 5 bases and the J gene end by 7 bases; junction bases not matched to a gene: 7. CDR1 SGHTA and CDR2 FQGTGA come from the germline V gene. Using reference TRBV7-3 and TRBJ2-3 for the parts outside the CDR3, the full variable domain is GAGVSQTPSNKVTEKGKYVELRCDPISGHTALYWYRQSLGQGPEFLIYFQGTGAADDSGLPNDRFFAVRPEGSVSTLKIQRTERGDSAVYLCASSAASGGENTQYFGPGTRLTVL.

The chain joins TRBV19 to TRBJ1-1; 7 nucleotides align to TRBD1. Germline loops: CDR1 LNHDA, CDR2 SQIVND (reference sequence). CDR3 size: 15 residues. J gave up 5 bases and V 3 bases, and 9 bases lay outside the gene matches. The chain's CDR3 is CASSMANRGGTEAFF. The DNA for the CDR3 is TGTGCCAGTAGTATGGCAAACAGGGGTGGGACTGAAGCTTTCTTT.

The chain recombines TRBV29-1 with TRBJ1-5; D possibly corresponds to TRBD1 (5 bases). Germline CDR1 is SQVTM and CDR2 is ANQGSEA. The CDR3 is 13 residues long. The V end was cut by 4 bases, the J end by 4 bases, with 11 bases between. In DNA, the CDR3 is TGCAGCGTTGGGACATCTTTTAATCAGCCCCAGCATTTT. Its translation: CSVGTSFNQPQHF.

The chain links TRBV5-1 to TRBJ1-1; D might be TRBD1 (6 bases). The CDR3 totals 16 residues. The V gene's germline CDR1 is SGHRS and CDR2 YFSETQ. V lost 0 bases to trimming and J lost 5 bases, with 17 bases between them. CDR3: CASSLGFPGQGTEAFF. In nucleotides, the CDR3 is TGCGCCAGCAGCTTGGGTTTCCCGGGGCAGGGGACTGAAGCTTTCTTT.

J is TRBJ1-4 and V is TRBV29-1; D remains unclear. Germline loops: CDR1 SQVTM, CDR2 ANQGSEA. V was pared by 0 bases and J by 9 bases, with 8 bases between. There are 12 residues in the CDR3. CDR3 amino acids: CSVEEDEKKLFF. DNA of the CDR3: TGCAGCGTTGAAGAAGACGAGAAAAAACTGTTTTTT.

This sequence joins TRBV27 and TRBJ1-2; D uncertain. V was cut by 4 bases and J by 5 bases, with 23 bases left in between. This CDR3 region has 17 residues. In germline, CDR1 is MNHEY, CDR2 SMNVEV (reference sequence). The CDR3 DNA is TGTGCCAGCAGTTCCCCTTCCCAGGAAGGCGCTTTGTATGGCTACACCTTC. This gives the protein CASSSPSQEGALYGYTF.

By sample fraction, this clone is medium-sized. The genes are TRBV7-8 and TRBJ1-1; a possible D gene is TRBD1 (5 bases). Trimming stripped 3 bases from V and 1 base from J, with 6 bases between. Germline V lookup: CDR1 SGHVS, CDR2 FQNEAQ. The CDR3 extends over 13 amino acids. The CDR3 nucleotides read TGTGCCAGCAGCTTGACAGCGAACACTGAAGCTTTCTTT. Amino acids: CASSLTANTEAFF.

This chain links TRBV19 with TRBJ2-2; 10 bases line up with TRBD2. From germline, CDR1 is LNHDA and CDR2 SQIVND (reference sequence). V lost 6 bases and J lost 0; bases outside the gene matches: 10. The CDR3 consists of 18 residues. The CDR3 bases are TGTGCCAGTAGCACATGGGCTAGCGGGAGACCGAACACCGGGGAGCTGTTTTTT. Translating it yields CASSTWASGRPNTGELFF.

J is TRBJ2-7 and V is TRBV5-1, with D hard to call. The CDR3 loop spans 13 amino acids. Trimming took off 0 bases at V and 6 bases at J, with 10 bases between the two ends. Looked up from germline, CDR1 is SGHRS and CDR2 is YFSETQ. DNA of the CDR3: TGCGCCAGCAGCTTGGCCTTAAATCGCGAGCAGTACTTC. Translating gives CASSLALNREQYF. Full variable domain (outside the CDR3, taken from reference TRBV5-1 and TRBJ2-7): KAGVTQTPRYLIKTRGQQVTLSCSPISGHRSVSWYQQTPGQGLQFLFEYFSETQRNKGNFPGRFSGRQFSNSRSEMNVSTLELGDSALYLCASSLALNREQYFGPGTRLTVT.

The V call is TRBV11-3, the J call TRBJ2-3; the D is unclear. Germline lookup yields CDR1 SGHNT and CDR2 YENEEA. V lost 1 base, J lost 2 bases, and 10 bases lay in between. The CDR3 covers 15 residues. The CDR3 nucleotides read TGTGCCAGCAGCTTAGTTACGTTATACACAGATACGCAGTATTTT. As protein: CASSLVTLYTDTQYF. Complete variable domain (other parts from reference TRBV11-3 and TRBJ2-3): EAGVVQSPRYKIIEKKQPVAFWCNPISGHNTLYWYLQNLGQGPELLIRYENEEAVDDSQLPKDRFSAERLKGVDSTLKIQPAELGDSAVYLCASSLVTLYTDTQYFGPGTRLTVL.

The DNA for the CDR3 is TGTGCCAGTAGACTCGGCCGCACAGATACGCAGTATTTT. Translating gives CASRLGRTDTQYF. The chain has TRBV19 and TRBJ2-3; D uncertain. This CDR3 spans 13 amino acids. Germline-derived CDR1 and CDR2 are LNHDA and SQIVND (reference sequence). Deletions cut 6 bases from V and 1 base from J, with 8 bases between.

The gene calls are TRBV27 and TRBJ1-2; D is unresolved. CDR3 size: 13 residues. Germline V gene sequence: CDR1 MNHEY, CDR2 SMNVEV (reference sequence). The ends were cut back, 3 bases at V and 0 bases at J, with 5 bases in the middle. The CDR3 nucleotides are TGTGCCAGCAGTTTGAGAGCTAACTATGGCTACACCTTC. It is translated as CASSLRANYGYTF.